This T cell receptor beta chain was captured in a study of shared clonotypes between healthy human individuals. TCRdb's copy holds only in-frame clones and misses some; the assay was immunoSEQ multiplex PCR. This sample has roughly 1,500,000 clones, with 97% to 99% found just once. The study's findings and limits: Sequencing depth was expected to affect clonotype sharing among donors.

The study separated CD4+ cells into CD45RA+ naive and CD45RA-negative memory subsets. Details on this clone: Its antigen is unknown.

Looked up from germline, CDR1 is SGHKS and CDR2 is YYEKEE (reference sequence). Trimming took 2 bases from V and 5 from J, leaving 11 bases between them. This CDR3 spans 13 amino acids. Sequences were obtained from naive CD4+ T cells sorted from blood. The sample's subset: CD45RA+ positively selected. The chain links TRBV5-5 to TRBJ2-7; TRBD1 might be the D (6 bases). This receptor was taken from a man younger than 40 in good health. Written as DNA, the CDR3 is TGTGCCAGCAGCTTTGTACAGGGACACGAGCAGTACTTC. Translated, it gives CASSFVQGHEQYF.